Here is one T cell receptor (beta chain) with its context. One junction end does not reproduce the germline sequence, and a read error may be involved. The CDR3 has 14 residues. Per germline, CDR1 SGHTA and CDR2 FQGTGA. After constant-region reverse-primer amplification, full-length variable regions underwent semi-nested PCR with Nested Universal Primer A. TCRdb re-analysed the 5' RACE reads in MiXCR, keeping a single row per CDR3 protein. The sample holds roughly 44,000 distinct CDR3 sequences, around 30% seen once. The specimen sequenced was memory CD4+ T cells sorted from a lymph node. Subset noted: memory CD4+ T cells, CD4+CD45RO+CD25-. This chain links TRBV7-3 with TRBJ2-1, with 10 bases lining up with TRBD2. This sequence was found in a female donor with breast cancer. This chain's CDR3 is CASSSGTSEDERFF. The CDR3 DNA follows: TGTGCCAGCAGCTCGGGGACTAGCGAAGATGAGCGGTTCTTC.